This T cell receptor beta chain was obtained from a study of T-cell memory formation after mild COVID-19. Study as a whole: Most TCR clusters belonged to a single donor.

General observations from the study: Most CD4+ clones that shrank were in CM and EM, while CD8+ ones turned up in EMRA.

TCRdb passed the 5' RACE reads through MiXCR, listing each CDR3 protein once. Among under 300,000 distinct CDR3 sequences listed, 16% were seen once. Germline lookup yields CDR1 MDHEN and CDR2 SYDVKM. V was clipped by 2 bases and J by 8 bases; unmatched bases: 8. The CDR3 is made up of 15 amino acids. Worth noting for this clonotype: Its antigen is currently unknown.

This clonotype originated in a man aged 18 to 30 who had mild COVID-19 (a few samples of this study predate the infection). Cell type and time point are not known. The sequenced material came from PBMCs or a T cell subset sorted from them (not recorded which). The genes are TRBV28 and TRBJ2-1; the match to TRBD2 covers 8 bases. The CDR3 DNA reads TGTGCCAGCAGTTTAAACGGGGGGGGTCGGCATGAGCAGTTCTTC. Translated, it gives CASSLNGGGRHEQFF.